These 29 T cell receptor beta chains were sequenced from one sample in a study of T cells in Graves' hyperthyroidism and ophthalmopathy. Amplification yielded TCR beta CDR3 regions, with RNA transcripts as the source. During a first-round RT-PCR of the TCR CDR3, the HTBI primer set was used. TCRdb re-derived calls from the multiplex PCR reads in MiXCR, one entry per CDR3 protein. The sample lists over 700,000 distinct CDR3 sequences, about 35% seen once, with around a third in the top ten. The sample was blood. The receptors stem from a woman aged 40-49 years with Graves' hyperthyroidism.

This chain uses TRBV11-3 with TRBJ2-2; TRBD1 aligns across 10 bases. This CDR3 comprises 14 residues. Trimming cost V 5 bases and J 5 bases; bases outside gene matches: 2. CDR1 is SGHNT, CDR2 YENEEA, per germline. The CDR3 spells CASSGTGETGELFF. CDR3 in DNA: TGTGCCAGCAGCGGGACAGGGGAGACCGGGGAGCTGTTTTTT.

CDR3 bases: TGCAGCGTTGTAGCAGCGGACTATGGCTACACCTTC. This translates into CSVVAADYGYTF. This chain uses TRBV29-1 with TRBJ1-2; D is unresolved. The V gene lost 4 bases and the J gene lost 3 bases, with 9 bases spanning the gap. The CDR3 consists of 12 residues. Germline V CDR1 and CDR2: SQVTM, ANQGSEA.

The V and J genes are TRBV6-5 and TRBJ2-2; tentatively, D is TRBD1 (5 bases). Germline CDR1 is MNHEY and CDR2 is SVGAGI. The CDR3 loop spans 13 amino acids. Trimming shortened V by 2 bases and J by 6 bases, and 7 bases separated the two germline ends. As DNA, the CDR3 is TGTGCCAGCAGTTACAGGGGATCCGGGGAGCTGTTTTTT. Protein product: CASSYRGSGELFF.

This clonotype was seen a few times. The chain combines TRBV2 with TRBJ2-7; tentatively, D is TRBD1 or TRBD2 (5 bases each). There are 11 residues in the CDR3. V was clipped by 6 bases and J by 6 bases, with 9 bases between them. The germline gives CDR1 SNHLY, CDR2 FYNNEI. CDR3 amino acids: CASSRDAEQYF. CDR3 DNA sequence: TGTGCCAGCAGCCGGGACGCCGAGCAGTACTTC.

The chain links TRBV6-5 to TRBJ1-6; tentative D call: TRBD1 (6 bases). CDR1 and CDR2 (germline): MNHEY, SVGAGI. With 6 bases removed from V and 0 bases from J, the gap between germline ends came to 9 bases. The CDR3 runs 15 residues. This CDR3 is CASRQDSSYNSPLHF. CDR3 nucleotides: TGTGCCAGCAGACAGGACAGCTCCTATAATTCACCCCTCCACTTT.

J is TRBJ2-7 and V is TRBV29-1; D may match TRBD1 or TRBD2 (5 bases each). Germline V gene sequence: CDR1 SQVTM, CDR2 ANQGSEA. Trimming took off 8 bases at V and 3 bases at J, with 20 bases between the two ends. This CDR3 spans 14 amino acids. The chain's CDR3 is CSSRGVDPYYEQYF. CDR3 DNA: TGCAGCTCACGAGGGGTGGACCCCTACTACGAGCAGTACTTC.

The chain recombines TRBV24-1 with TRBJ1-2; possible D gene TRBD1, 6 bases. Germline V lookup: CDR1 KGHDR, CDR2 SFDVKD. The CDR3 consists of 14 residues. Trimming removed 6 bases at V and 3 bases at J, with 13 bases between. CDR3: CATSSKGTHYGYTF. For the CDR3, the DNA is TGTGCCACCAGTAGTAAAGGGACACACTATGGCTACACCTTC.

This clonotype was counted many times. V usage is TRBV25-1 and J usage is TRBJ1-6; D is unclear. The CDR3 consists of 12 residues. Germline lookup yields CDR1 MGHDK and CDR2 SYGVNS. The V end was cut by 2 bases, the J end by 7 bases, with 3 bases between. CDR3 protein: CASSELNSPLHF. CDR3 DNA sequence: TGTGCCAGCAGTGAACTCAATTCACCCCTCCACTTT.

The rearrangement joins TRBV6-1 to TRBJ2-6; 9 bases line up with TRBD1. This CDR3 has 16 residues. Germline-derived CDR1 and CDR2 are MNHNS and SASEGT. V shed 6 bases, J shed 0 bases, and the junction held 3 bases outside the gene matches. CDR3 DNA: TGTGCCAGCAGGGGGACAGGGCTCTCTGGGGCCAACGTCCTGACTTTC. Translation gives CASRGTGLSGANVLTF.

This clonotype was counted a single time. Being one base from a much bigger clone, this may be a read error. V gene TRBV5-5 combines with J gene TRBJ2-7, with D unresolved. The germline V gene has CDR1 SGHKS and CDR2 YYEKEE (reference sequence). The CDR3 is 11 amino acids. The CDR3 sequence is CASSSLSERYF. The CDR3 DNA follows: TGTGCCAGCAGCTCCCTGAGCGAGCGGTACTTC.

This clonotype was observed at least ten times. The chain is built from TRBV10-3 and TRBJ1-2; no clear D. The germline V gene encodes CDR1 ENHRY and CDR2 SYGVKD. CDR3 length: 13 amino acids. The V end lost 10 bases, the J end lost 6 bases, and 18 bases lay between the germline ends. CDR3 loop: CATTLTFEDGYTF. CDR3 nucleotides: TGTGCCACCACCCTGACTTTCGAAGATGGCTACACCTTC.

V gene TRBV10-2 combines with J gene TRBJ2-2, with D possibly being TRBD1 (5 bases). Between the trimmed V and J ends, which lost 4 bases and 5 bases, there was a span of 5 bases. Germline loops: CDR1 WSHSY, CDR2 SAAADI. CDR3 size: 12 residues. In DNA, the CDR3 is TGCGCCAGCAGTGGGACAACCGGGGAGCTGTTTTTT. Its protein is CASSGTTGELFF.

This clonotype was seen more than once but under ten times. The chain couples TRBV4-1 to TRBJ2-5; TRBD1 matches 9 bases. CDR3 length equals 16 residues. Germline V gene data show CDR1 as MGHRA and CDR2 as YSYEKL. With 4 bases clipped from V and 2 bases from J, the junction kept 8 bases outside the gene matches. CDR3 residues: CASSPPPGQGQETQYF. In DNA, the CDR3 is TGCGCCAGCAGCCCGCCGCCTGGACAGGGGCAAGAGACCCAGTACTTC.

The chain combines TRBV7-9 with TRBJ2-1; a weak D match, TRBD2 (6 bases). V gave up 3 bases and J gave up 5 bases, with 11 bases separating them. There are 14 residues in the CDR3. Germline-derived CDR1 and CDR2 are SEHNR and FQNEAQ (reference sequence). CDR3 protein: CASSFWRENNEQFF. CDR3 nucleotides: TGTGCCAGCAGCTTTTGGAGGGAGAACAATGAGCAGTTCTTC.

This clonotype was observed many times. The V and J genes are TRBV7-8 and TRBJ2-5, with 11 bases fitting TRBD2. CDR1 SGHVS and CDR2 FQNEAQ come from the germline V gene. The CDR3 has 18 residues. Losses at the gene ends were 2 bases for V and 2 bases for J; bases not matched to a gene: 10. CDR3 DNA: TGTGCCAGCAGCTTACTTAGCGGGAGGGCCCGCCTACAAGAGACCCAGTACTTC. This translates into CASSLLSGRARLQETQYF.

This clonotype has only a few counts. The chain has TRBV6-2 or TRBV6-3 and TRBJ2-5; D may correspond to TRBD1 or TRBD2 (5 bases each). Germline-derived CDR1 and CDR2 are MNHEY and SVGEGT. The ends were cut back, 4 bases at V and 5 bases at J, with 14 bases in the middle. This CDR3 contains 14 residues. The CDR3 bases are TGTGCCAGCAGTTCAGGGAGTACCCCGGAGACCCAGTACTTC. Translating it yields CASSSGSTPETQYF.

Ten or more counts support this clonotype. This chain joins TRBV9 and TRBJ1-2; TRBD1 agrees at 7 bases. This CDR3 is built from 13 residues. The ends lost 8 bases at V and 4 bases at J; junction bases unmatched: 8. Germline V gives CDR1 SGDLS, CDR2 YYNGEE. As DNA, the CDR3 is TGTGCCAGTTCTACAGGGGACCTCTATGGCTACACCTTC. Protein sequence: CASSTGDLYGYTF.

This clonotype was observed many times. The chain carries TRBV7-3 and TRBJ2-2, with D possibly matching TRBD1 (6 bases). From germline, CDR1 is SGHTA and CDR2 FQGTGA. This CDR3 comprises 14 residues. The V and J ends lost 5 bases and 2 bases respectively, with 9 bases between them. The CDR3 coding sequence is TGTGCCAGCAGCCAGGACAGAAACACCGGGGAGCTGTTTTTT. It is translated as CASSQDRNTGELFF.

The genes are TRBV10-3 and TRBJ2-7, with a possible D match to TRBD2 (6 bases). V lost 3 bases, J lost 0 bases, and 15 bases lay in between. This CDR3 comprises 16 residues. Per germline, CDR1 ENHRY and CDR2 SYGVKD. CDR3 residues: CAISDIAGSSSYEQYF. The CDR3 bases are TGTGCCATCAGTGATATCGCGGGGTCGAGCTCCTACGAGCAGTACTTC.

The rearrangement links TRBV4-1 to TRBJ2-7; D perhaps matches TRBD1 (6 bases). The germline V gene encodes CDR1 MGHRA and CDR2 YSYEKL. The CDR3 length is 15 residues. Trimming took 1 base from V and 2 from J, leaving 12 bases between them. CDR3 sequence reads: CASSQGTDSPYEQYF. Written as DNA, the CDR3 is TGCGCCAGCAGCCAAGGGACAGATTCCCCCTACGAGCAGTACTTC.

This clonotype was picked up many times. The chain couples TRBV24-1 to TRBJ1-5, with D possibly TRBD1 on 5 matching bases. The CDR3 is 16 residues long. Trimming took 10 bases from V and 3 from J, leaving 21 bases between them. Germline CDR1 is KGHDR and CDR2 is SFDVKD. CDR3 in DNA: TGTGCCACGTCGGTTGGCGGGCCAGGGCTCAATCAGCCCCAGCATTTT. Encoded protein: CATSVGGPGLNQPQHF.

This clonotype was observed a few times. J is TRBJ1-3 and V is TRBV6-5, with D possibly matching TRBD1 (6 bases). From germline, CDR1 is MNHEY and CDR2 SVGAGI. The CDR3 extends over 15 amino acids. The V end was cut by 6 bases, the J end by 3 bases, with 15 bases between. CDR3: CASSPLGHHGNTIYF. The CDR3 DNA reads TGTGCCAGCAGCCCTCTGGGACACCATGGAAACACCATATATTTT.

The chain joins TRBV7-3 to TRBJ2-7; 9 bases map to TRBD1. This CDR3 comprises 14 residues. V was pared by 5 bases and J by 7 bases, with 9 bases of the junction left unmatched. Germline V gives CDR1 SGHTA, CDR2 FQGTGA. The CDR3, as DNA: TGTGCCAGCAGCCGACGGACAGGGGCGGGGGAGCAGTACTTC. Residues: CASSRRTGAGEQYF.

This clonotype has a count of ten or more. The V and J genes are TRBV20-1 and TRBJ1-1; D is undetermined. The CDR3 is 12 amino acids. Germline CDR1 DFQATT, CDR2 SNEGSKA (reference sequence). Trimming cost V 0 bases and J 1 base, with 3 bases left between them. Written as DNA, the CDR3 is TGCAGTGCTAGAGATCCGAACACTGAAGCTTTCTTT. Its translation: CSARDPNTEAFF.

The chain couples TRBV11-2 to TRBJ2-5, with 7 bases that match TRBD2. The germline gives CDR1 SGHAT, CDR2 FQNNGV. V shed 4 bases, J shed 2 bases, and the junction held 4 bases outside the gene matches. The CDR3 has 14 amino acids. The CDR3 region is CASSSWRGQETQYF. CDR3 DNA: TGTGCCAGCAGCTCCTGGCGGGGGCAAGAGACCCAGTACTTC. The whole variable domain, remainder taken from reference TRBV11-2 and TRBJ2-5, is EAGVAQSPRYKIIEKRQSVAFWCNPISGHATLYWYQQILGQGPKLLIQFQNNGVVDDSQLPKDRFSAERLKGVDSTLKIQPAKLEDSAVYLCASSSWRGQETQYFGPGTRLLVL.

This clonotype has a count of ten or more. The rearrangement joins TRBV12-3 or TRBV12-4 to TRBJ1-5; TRBD1 agrees at 7 bases. V shed 6 bases, J shed 5 bases, and the junction held 4 bases outside the gene matches. This CDR3 comprises 13 residues. The CDR3 sequence is CASRPGQYQPQHF. The CDR3, as DNA: TGTGCCAGCAGGCCGGGACAGTATCAGCCCCAGCATTTT.

This clonotype came up many times. J is TRBJ1-3 and V is TRBV7-9, with a possible D match to TRBD1 (5 bases). This CDR3 is 15 amino acids long. CDR1 and CDR2 from the germline V gene are SEHNR and FQNEAQ (reference sequence). V lost 6 bases, J lost 0 bases, and 12 bases lay in between. CDR3 nucleotide sequence: TGTGCCAGCAGACAGGACCGGAGCTCTGGAAACACCATATATTTT. Its protein product is CASRQDRSSGNTIYF. Using reference TRBV7-9 and TRBJ1-3 for the parts outside the CDR3, the full variable domain is DTGVSQNPRHKITKRGQNVTFRCDPISEHNRLYWYRQTLGQGPEFLTYFQNEAQLEKSRLLSDRFSAERPKGSFSTLEIQRTEQGDSAMYLCASRQDRSSGNTIYFGEGSWLTVV.

This clonotype has ten or more counts. The J gene is TRBJ2-7, the V gene TRBV2, with unresolved D. The CDR3 contains 17 residues. V gave up 2 bases and J gave up 0 bases, with 17 bases separating them. Germline loops: CDR1 SNHLY, CDR2 FYNNEI. The CDR3 spells CASSEYARHLTSYEQYF. CDR3 DNA sequence: TGTGCCAGCAGTGAATACGCTAGGCACCTAACCTCCTACGAGCAGTACTTC.

The sample holds many counts of this clonotype. The CDR3 is CASSAAGLFTF. In nucleotides, the CDR3 is TGTGCCAGCAGCGCCGCGGGACTGTTCACCTTC. V gene TRBV9 combines with J gene TRBJ1-2, with D perhaps TRBD1 (5 bases). CDR1 is SGDLS and CDR2 is YYNGEE in the germline V gene. Trimming removed 3 bases from V and 13 bases from J, with 13 bases in between. This CDR3 contains 11 residues.